A single sample gave rise to the 25 T cell receptor beta chains below, sequenced in a study of cytomegalovirus exposure and HLA in healthy donors. 13 Jbeta primers and 60 Vbeta primers were used for the PCR. Sequencing used immunoSEQ multiplex PCR; TCRdb keeps in-frame clones, though not all of them. The sample consists of 100,000 to 150,000 clones, 81% of them appearing once. The sample comprised PBMCs. Receptors were obtained from a young man in good health and CMV-seronegative.

The chain combines TRBV7-2 with TRBJ1-3; no reliable D call. Germline V gene data show CDR1 as SGHTA and CDR2 as FQGNSA. The CDR3 consists of 14 residues. The germline V and J ends were trimmed by 3 bases and 3 bases, with 9 bases remaining between them. CDR3 amino acids: CASSFGQSGNTIYF. Written as DNA, the CDR3 is TGTGCCAGCAGCTTTGGGCAGAGTGGAAACACCATATATTTT. Full variable domain (rest looked up from reference TRBV7-2 and TRBJ1-3): GAGVSQSPSNKVTEKGKDVELRCDPISGHTALYWYRQSLGQGLEFLIYFQGNSAPDKSGLPSDRFSAERTGGSVSTLTIQRTQQEDSAVYLCASSFGQSGNTIYFGEGSWLTVV.

This sequence joins TRBV21-1 and TRBJ2-7; the listed D gene, TRBD1, was not tested against the DNA. TRBV21-1 is given as a pseudogene. The CDR3 covers 13 residues. CDR3 region: CASSKEQAYEQYF. The DNA for the CDR3 is TGTGCCAGCAGCAAAGAACAGGCCTACGAGCAGTACTTC.

The chain recombines TRBV7-8 with TRBJ2-5, with TRBD2 identical over 13 bases. The length of the CDR3 is 15 residues. The trim removed 6 bases at V and 9 bases at J, leaving 10 bases unmatched. Germline V gives CDR1 SGHVS, CDR2 FQNEAQ. CDR3 region: CASSSRLAGGSAQYF. For the CDR3, the DNA is TGTGCCAGCAGTTCCCGACTAGCGGGGGGATCAGCCCAGTACTTC.

The chain's CDR3 is CASGLGTGTDTQYF. In DNA form, the CDR3 reads TGTGCTAGTGGTTTGGGGACAGGTACAGATACGCAGTATTTT. This chain joins TRBV12-5 and TRBJ2-3; 7 nucleotides line up with TRBD1. Per germline, CDR1 LGHNT and CDR2 FRNRAP. The CDR3 has 14 amino acids. V shed 1 base and J 3 bases; nucleotides not matched to a gene: 1.

J is TRBJ1-1 and V is TRBV7-9; D is uncertain. The CDR3 is 16 amino acids. Trimming removed 4 bases at V and 2 bases at J, with 17 bases between. From germline, CDR1 is SEHNR and CDR2 FQNEAQ (reference sequence). The CDR3 is CASSSTSLYSNTEAFF. The CDR3, as DNA: TGTGCCAGCAGCTCCACCAGCCTATACAGCAACACTGAAGCTTTCTTT. Using reference TRBV7-9 and TRBJ1-1 for the parts outside the CDR3, the full variable domain is DTGVSQNPRHKITKRGQNVTFRCDPISEHNRLYWYRQTLGQGPEFLTYFQNEAQLEKSRLLSDRFSAERPKGSFSTLEIQRTEQGDSAMYLCASSSTSLYSNTEAFFGQGTRLTVV.

This clone was counted between two and nine times. This sequence joins TRBV19 and TRBJ1-2; D not certain. The CDR3 contains 14 residues. Per germline, CDR1 LNHDA and CDR2 SQIVND (reference sequence). V was shortened by 1 base and J by 8 bases, with 14 bases between the two germline ends. This chain's CDR3 is CASSIVPGREGYTF. The CDR3 bases are TGTGCCAGTAGTATAGTACCGGGCCGGGAAGGCTACACCTTC.

The chain couples TRBV4-2 to TRBJ1-4; 8 nucleotides line up with TRBD1. Germline-derived CDR1 and CDR2 are LGHNA and YNFKEQ. The CDR3 is 16 amino acids. The ends lost 0 bases at V and 8 bases at J; junction bases unmatched: 8. This CDR3 is CASSQDYRTGIEKLFF. The DNA for the CDR3 is TGTGCCAGCAGCCAAGACTACCGGACAGGGATCGAAAAACTGTTTTTT.

This sequence joins TRBV10-3 and TRBJ2-3, with 7 bases that match TRBD2. In germline, CDR1 is ENHRY, CDR2 SYGVKD. J lost 4 bases, V lost 3 bases, and 1 base had no gene match. This CDR3 has 13 amino acids. The CDR3 DNA reads TGTGCCATCAGTGAACTAGCGTCAGATACGCAGTATTTT. It specifies CAISELASDTQYF.

The chain uses TRBV6-5 and TRBJ2-2; weak D call: TRBD2 (5 bases). Trimming cost V 4 bases and J 4 bases, with 7 bases left between them. CDR1 is MNHEY and CDR2 is SVGAGI in the germline V gene. The CDR3 totals 13 residues. CDR3 in amino acids: CASSSGFTGELFF. In DNA, the CDR3 is TGTGCCAGCAGTTCGGGGTTCACCGGGGAGCTGTTTTTT.

In regard to this clone: This CDR3 is also generated by other DNA sequences in the sample. The CDR3 DNA is TGCAGTGCTAGAGGGGGAGGGGGCTACACCTTC. As protein: CSARGGGGYTF. The chain joins TRBV20-1 to TRBJ1-2; D not resolved. The CDR3 sequence is 11 residues long. V dropped 1 base and J dropped 8 bases, with 8 bases sitting between them. Germline loops: CDR1 DFQATT, CDR2 SNEGSKA (reference sequence).

In nucleotides, the CDR3 is TGTGCCAGCAGTTCGCCCGGGGGCTATGGCTACACCTTC. It yields the protein CASSSPGGYGYTF. This sequence joins TRBV6-5 and TRBJ1-2, with D perhaps matching TRBD1 (5 bases). The CDR3 totals 13 residues. Looked up from germline, CDR1 is MNHEY and CDR2 is SVGAGI. Trimming took 4 bases from V and 4 from J, leaving 10 bases between them.

The gene calls are TRBV5-4 and TRBJ1-1; 7 nucleotides agree with TRBD1. Germline CDR1 reads SGHNT; CDR2 reads YYREEE (reference sequence). The CDR3 sequence is 13 residues long. V trimming: 10 bases; J trimming: 7 bases; junction bases outside the gene matches: 13. In nucleotides, the CDR3 is TGTGCCGACTCTCTACAGGGGCCTGGTGAAGCTTTCTTT. Amino acids: CADSLQGPGEAFF.

The chain combines TRBV5-1 with TRBJ2-1, with a weak D call TRBD1 (6 bases). This CDR3 contains 17 residues. Trimming removed 4 bases from V and 3 bases from J, with 20 bases in between. CDR1 is SGHRS, CDR2 YFSETQ, per germline. The CDR3 DNA is TGCGCCAGCAGCCCCTCTCCAGACAGGACGTTCTACAATGAGCAGTTCTTC. This sequence encodes CASSPSPDRTFYNEQFF.

This chain uses TRBV2 with TRBJ2-3, with unresolved D. The CDR3 length is 13 residues. V dropped 6 bases and J dropped 12 bases, with 19 bases sitting between them. CDR1 SNHLY and CDR2 FYNNEI come from the germline V gene. CDR3 in DNA: TGTGCCAGCAGCGCCGGGTTACATTCATTCCAGTATTTT. This encodes CASSAGLHSFQYF.

The rearrangement uses TRBV7-9 and TRBJ1-3; D may be TRBD1 (6 bases). The germline gives CDR1 SEHNR, CDR2 FQNEAQ (reference sequence). Trimming removed 6 bases at V and 2 bases at J, with 14 bases between. CDR3 length: 15 residues. The CDR3 is CASRSGGQPGNTIYF. As DNA, the CDR3 is TGTGCCAGCAGGTCCGGCGGACAGCCTGGAAACACCATATATTTT.

The chain uses TRBV19 and TRBJ1-1; the match to TRBD1 covers 9 bases. The V and J ends lost 7 bases and 4 bases, in that order; junction bases with no gene match: 7. Germline CDR1 is LNHDA and CDR2 is SQIVND (reference sequence). The CDR3 is made up of 14 amino acids. The CDR3 sequence is CASMTGGYVTEAFF. The CDR3 DNA sequence: TGTGCCAGTATGACAGGGGGATATGTCACTGAAGCTTTCTTT.

The chain combines TRBV2 with TRBJ1-3, with 7 bases identical to TRBD1. The germline V gene encodes CDR1 SNHLY and CDR2 FYNNEI. J was trimmed by 5 bases and V by 0 bases; bases with no gene match: 10. The CDR3 is made up of 17 amino acids. CDR3 in amino acids: CASSEAGTGALRNTIYF. In DNA form, the CDR3 reads TGTGCCAGCAGTGAAGCGGGAACAGGGGCGCTGAGAAACACCATATATTTT.

The V and J genes are TRBV11-2 and TRBJ2-7, with a weak D call TRBD1 (5 bases). The germline V and J ends were trimmed by 6 bases and 7 bases, with 19 bases remaining between them. Per the germline V gene, CDR1 is SGHAT and CDR2 is FQNNGV. The CDR3 length is 14 residues. As DNA, the CDR3 is TGTGCCAGCAGACCTGACAGTTCATATTTTGAGCAGTACTTC. Translation: CASRPDSSYFEQYF.

The chain uses TRBV7-2 and TRBJ2-1; D is possibly TRBD2 (6 bases). The CDR3 sequence is 15 residues long. The germline V and J ends were trimmed by 0 bases and 3 bases, with 9 bases remaining between them. Looked up from germline, CDR1 is SGHTA and CDR2 is FQGNSA. CDR3 nucleotides: TGTGCCAGCAGCTTAGCGGGGGGTTTCTACAATGAGCAGTTCTTC. Translated: CASSLAGGFYNEQFF.

The chain employs TRBV7-2 and TRBJ2-7; 9 bases match TRBD2. The CDR3 contains 16 residues. J gave up 5 bases and V 8 bases, and 16 bases lay outside the gene matches. CDR1 SGHTA and CDR2 FQGNSA come from the germline V gene. The DNA of the CDR3 is TGTGCCAGCTCTCGATGGGCGGGGGGGCCCCCCAACGAGCAGTACTTC. Protein sequence: CASSRWAGGPPNEQYF.

The J gene is TRBJ1-6, the V gene TRBV9; no clear D. V was trimmed by 3 bases and J by 14 bases, leaving 30 bases between them. The CDR3 has 18 amino acids. Germline lookup yields CDR1 SGDLS and CDR2 YYNGEE. CDR3 coding DNA: TGTGCCAGCAGCGATACTAGTGCGGCGTCCGCACCTCTAGGGACCCTCCACTTT. It yields the protein CASSDTSAASAPLGTLHF.

The chain links TRBV5-1 to TRBJ2-1, with TRBD2 matching 9 bases. The V gene end was trimmed by 0 bases and the J gene end by 8 bases; junction bases not matched to a gene: 9. Germline CDR1 is SGHRS and CDR2 is YFSETQ. The CDR3 has 16 amino acids. Here the CDR3 reads CASSLERGGAYDEQFF. CDR3 DNA: TGCGCCAGCAGCTTGGAGCGCGGGGGGGCGTACGATGAGCAGTTCTTC. Full variable domain (remainder filled in from reference TRBV5-1 and TRBJ2-1): KAGVTQTPRYLIKTRGQQVTLSCSPISGHRSVSWYQQTPGQGLQFLFEYFSETQRNKGNFPGRFSGRQFSNSRSEMNVSTLELGDSALYLCASSLERGGAYDEQFFGPGTRLTVL.

The chain uses TRBV6-5 and TRBJ2-7; D possibly corresponds to TRBD2 (5 bases). CDR1 and CDR2 from the germline V gene are MNHEY and SVGAGI. Trimming took 2 bases from V and 4 from J, leaving 9 bases between them. This CDR3 spans 13 amino acids. The CDR3 is CASSYQEAYEQYF. In DNA form, the CDR3 reads TGTGCCAGCAGTTACCAGGAGGCTTACGAGCAGTACTTC.

This clone has just one count. The genes are TRBV5-5 and TRBJ1-6, with D possibly being TRBD1 (6 bases). Trimming pared 4 bases from V and 9 bases from J, leaving 17 bases between. CDR3 size: 15 residues. Germline CDR1 SGHKS, CDR2 YYEKEE (reference sequence). CDR3 nucleotide sequence: TGTGCCAGCAGCCAAGGGGACATCATCTCTTCACCCCTCCACTTT. It encodes CASSQGDIISSPLHF.

The chain employs TRBV28 and TRBJ1-1; unclear D gene. This CDR3 is 11 amino acids long. Germline CDR1 and CDR2: MDHEN and SYDVKM. Trimming left V 7 bases short and J 4 bases short, with 7 bases between. The CDR3 coding sequence is TGTGCCAGCATCCGGGGCACTGAAGCTTTCTTT. Residues: CASIRGTEAFF.